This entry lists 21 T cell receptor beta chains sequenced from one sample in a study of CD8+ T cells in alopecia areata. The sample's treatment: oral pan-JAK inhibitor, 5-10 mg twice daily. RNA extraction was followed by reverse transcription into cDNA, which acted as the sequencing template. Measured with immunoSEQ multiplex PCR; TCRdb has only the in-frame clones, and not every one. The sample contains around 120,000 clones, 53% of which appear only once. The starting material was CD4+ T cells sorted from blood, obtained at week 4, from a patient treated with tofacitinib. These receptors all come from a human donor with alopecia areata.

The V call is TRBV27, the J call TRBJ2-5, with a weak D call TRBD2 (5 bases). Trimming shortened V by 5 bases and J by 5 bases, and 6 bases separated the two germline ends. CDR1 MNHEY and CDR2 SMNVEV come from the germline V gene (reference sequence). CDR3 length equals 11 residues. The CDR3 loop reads CASSPGETQYF. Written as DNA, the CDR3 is TGTGCCAGCAGTCCGGGGGAGACCCAGTACTTC.

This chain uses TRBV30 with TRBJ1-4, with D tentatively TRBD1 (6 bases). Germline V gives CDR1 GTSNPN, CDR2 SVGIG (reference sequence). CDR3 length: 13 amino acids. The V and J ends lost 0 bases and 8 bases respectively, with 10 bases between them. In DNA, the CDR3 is TGTGCCTGGAGTGTAGGTGGGGGCGAAAAACTGTTTTTT. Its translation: CAWSVGGGEKLFF.

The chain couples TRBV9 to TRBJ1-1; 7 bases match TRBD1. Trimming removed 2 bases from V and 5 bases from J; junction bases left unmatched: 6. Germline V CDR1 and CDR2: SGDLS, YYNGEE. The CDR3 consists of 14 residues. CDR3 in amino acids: CASSVEQGGTEAFF. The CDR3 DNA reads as TGTGCCAGCAGCGTTGAGCAGGGGGGGACTGAAGCTTTCTTT. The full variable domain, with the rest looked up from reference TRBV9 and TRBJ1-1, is DSGVTQTPKHLITATGQRVTLRCSPRSGDLSVYWYQQSLDQGLQFLIQYYNGEERAKGNILERFSAQQFPDLHSELNLSSLELGDSALYFCASSVEQGGTEAFFGQGTRLTVV.

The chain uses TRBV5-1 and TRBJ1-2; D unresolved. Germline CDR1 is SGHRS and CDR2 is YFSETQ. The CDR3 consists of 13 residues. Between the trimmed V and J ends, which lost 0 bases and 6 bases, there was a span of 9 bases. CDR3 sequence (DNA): TGCGCCAGCAGCTTGGATCCGGGGAATGGCTACACCTTC. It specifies CASSLDPGNGYTF.

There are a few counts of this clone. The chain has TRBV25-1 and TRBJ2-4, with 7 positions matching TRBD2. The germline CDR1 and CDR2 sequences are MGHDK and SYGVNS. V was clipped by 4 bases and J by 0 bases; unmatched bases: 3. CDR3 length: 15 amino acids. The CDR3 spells CASSVGGVAKNIQYF. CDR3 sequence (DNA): TGTGCCAGCAGTGTGGGGGGGGTAGCCAAAAACATTCAGTACTTC.

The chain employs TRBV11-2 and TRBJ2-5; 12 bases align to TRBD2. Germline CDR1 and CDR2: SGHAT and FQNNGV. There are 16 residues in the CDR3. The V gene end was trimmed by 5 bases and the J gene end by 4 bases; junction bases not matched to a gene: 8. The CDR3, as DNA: TGTGCCAGCAGCCTCCAGACTAGCGGGAGAGGAGAGACCCAGTACTTC. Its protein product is CASSLQTSGRGETQYF. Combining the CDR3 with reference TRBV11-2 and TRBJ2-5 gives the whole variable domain EAGVAQSPRYKIIEKRQSVAFWCNPISGHATLYWYQQILGQGPKLLIQFQNNGVVDDSQLPKDRFSAERLKGVDSTLKIQPAKLEDSAVYLCASSLQTSGRGETQYFGPGTRLLVL.

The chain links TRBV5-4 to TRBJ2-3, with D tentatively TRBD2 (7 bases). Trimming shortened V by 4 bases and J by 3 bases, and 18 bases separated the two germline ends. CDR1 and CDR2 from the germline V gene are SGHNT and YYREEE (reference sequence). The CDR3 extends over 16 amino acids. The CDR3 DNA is TGTGCCAGCAGCCCGGCCGCAGGGAGGGGGACAGATACGCAGTATTTT. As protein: CASSPAAGRGTDTQYF.

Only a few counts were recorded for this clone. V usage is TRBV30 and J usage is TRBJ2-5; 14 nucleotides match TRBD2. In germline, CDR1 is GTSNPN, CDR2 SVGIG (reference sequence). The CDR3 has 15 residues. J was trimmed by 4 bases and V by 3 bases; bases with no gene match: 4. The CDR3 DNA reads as TGTGCCTGGAGAGCCGGGACTAGCGGGAGAGAGACCCAGTACTTC. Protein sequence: CAWRAGTSGRETQYF.

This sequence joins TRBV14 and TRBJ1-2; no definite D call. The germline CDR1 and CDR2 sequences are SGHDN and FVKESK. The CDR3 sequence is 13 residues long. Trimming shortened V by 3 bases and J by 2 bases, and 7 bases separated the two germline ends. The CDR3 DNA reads TGTGCCAGCAGCCAGGTGCAGAACTATGGCTACACCTTC. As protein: CASSQVQNYGYTF. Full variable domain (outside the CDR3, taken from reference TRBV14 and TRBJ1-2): EAGVTQFPSHSVIEKGQTVTLRCDPISGHDNLYWYRRVMGKEIKFLLHFVKESKQDESGMPNNRFLAERTGGTYSTLKVQPAELEDSGVYFCASSQVQNYGYTFGSGTRLTVV.

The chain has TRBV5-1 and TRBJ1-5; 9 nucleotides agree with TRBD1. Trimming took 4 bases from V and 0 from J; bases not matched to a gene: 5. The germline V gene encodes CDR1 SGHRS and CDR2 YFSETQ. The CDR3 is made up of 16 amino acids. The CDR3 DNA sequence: TGCGCCAGCAGCCTGGGACAGGGAAATAGCAATCAGCCCCAGCATTTT. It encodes CASSLGQGNSNQPQHF.

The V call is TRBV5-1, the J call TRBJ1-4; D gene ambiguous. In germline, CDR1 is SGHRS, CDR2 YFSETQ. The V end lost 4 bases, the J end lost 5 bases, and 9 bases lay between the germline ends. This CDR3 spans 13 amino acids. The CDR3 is CASSDRVNEKLFF. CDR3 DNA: TGCGCCAGCAGCGACCGGGTCAATGAAAAACTGTTTTTT.

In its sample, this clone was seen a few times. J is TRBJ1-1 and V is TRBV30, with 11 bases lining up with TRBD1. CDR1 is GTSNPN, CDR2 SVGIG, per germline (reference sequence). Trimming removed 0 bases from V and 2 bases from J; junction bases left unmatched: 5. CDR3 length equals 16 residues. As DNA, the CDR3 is TGTGCCTGGAGTGTACGAGGGACAGGGGGTAACACTGAAGCTTTCTTT. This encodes CAWSVRGTGGNTEAFF.

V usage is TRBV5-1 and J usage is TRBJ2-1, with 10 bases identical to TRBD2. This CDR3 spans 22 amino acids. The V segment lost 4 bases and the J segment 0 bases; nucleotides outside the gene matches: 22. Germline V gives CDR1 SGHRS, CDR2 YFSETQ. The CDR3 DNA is TGCGCCAGCAGCCCGCAGACAGGGGCCTTGCGTAGCGGGGGGAGCTCCTACAATGAGCAGTTCTTC. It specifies CASSPQTGALRSGGSSYNEQFF.

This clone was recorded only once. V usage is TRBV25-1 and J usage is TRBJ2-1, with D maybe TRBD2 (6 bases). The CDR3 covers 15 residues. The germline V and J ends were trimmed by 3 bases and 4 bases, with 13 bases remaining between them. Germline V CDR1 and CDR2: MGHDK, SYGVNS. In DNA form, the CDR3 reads TGTGCCAGCAGTGACTTGGCGGGACGGTACAATGAGCAGTTCTTC. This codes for CASSDLAGRYNEQFF.

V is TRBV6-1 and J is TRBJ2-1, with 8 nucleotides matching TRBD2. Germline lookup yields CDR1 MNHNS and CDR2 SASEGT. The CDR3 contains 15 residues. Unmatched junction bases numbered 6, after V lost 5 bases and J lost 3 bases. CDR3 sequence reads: CASSILADLYNEQFF. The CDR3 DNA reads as TGTGCCAGCAGTATACTAGCGGACCTCTACAATGAGCAGTTCTTC.

The CDR3 is CAWRSKRTVPEAFF. In nucleotides, the CDR3 is TGTGCCTGGAGAAGTAAACGTACAGTCCCTGAAGCTTTCTTT. The chain recombines TRBV30 with TRBJ1-1; no clear D. The germline V gene has CDR1 GTSNPN and CDR2 SVGIG (reference sequence). V shed 3 bases and J shed 6 bases, with 17 bases lying between them. The CDR3 is made up of 14 amino acids.

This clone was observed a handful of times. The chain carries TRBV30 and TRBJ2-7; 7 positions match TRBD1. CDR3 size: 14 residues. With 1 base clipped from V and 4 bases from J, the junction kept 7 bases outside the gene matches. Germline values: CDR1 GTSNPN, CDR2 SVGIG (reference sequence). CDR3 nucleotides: TGTGCCTGGAGTGGGATGACAGGGTTATACGAGCAGTACTTC. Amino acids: CAWSGMTGLYEQYF.

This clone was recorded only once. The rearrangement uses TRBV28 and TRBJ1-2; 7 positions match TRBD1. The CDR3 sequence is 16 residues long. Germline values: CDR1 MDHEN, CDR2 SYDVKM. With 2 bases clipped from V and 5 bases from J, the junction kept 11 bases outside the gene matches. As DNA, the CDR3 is TGTGCCAGCAGTTTAATTGCCGACAGGGTCATTTATGGCTACACCTTC. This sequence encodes CASSLIADRVIYGYTF.

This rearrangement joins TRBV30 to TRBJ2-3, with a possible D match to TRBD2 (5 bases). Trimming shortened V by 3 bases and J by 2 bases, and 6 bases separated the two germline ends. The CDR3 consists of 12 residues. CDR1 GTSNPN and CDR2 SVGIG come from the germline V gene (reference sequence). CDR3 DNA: TGTGCCTGGAGCCGGGACACAGATACGCAGTATTTT. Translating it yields CAWSRDTDTQYF.

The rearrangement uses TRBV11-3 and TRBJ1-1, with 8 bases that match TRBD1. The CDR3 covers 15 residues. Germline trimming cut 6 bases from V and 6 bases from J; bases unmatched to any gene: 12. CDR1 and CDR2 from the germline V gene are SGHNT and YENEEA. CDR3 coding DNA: TGTGCCAGCAGTCAGGGTCTCGGACAGGGCGCTGAAGCTTTCTTT. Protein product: CASSQGLGQGAEAFF.

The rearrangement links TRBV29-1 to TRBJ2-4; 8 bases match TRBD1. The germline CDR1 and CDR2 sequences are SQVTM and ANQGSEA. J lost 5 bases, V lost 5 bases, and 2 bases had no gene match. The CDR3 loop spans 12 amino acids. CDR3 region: CSVSTGENIQYF. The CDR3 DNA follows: TGCAGCGTTTCGACAGGGGAAAACATTCAGTACTTC.